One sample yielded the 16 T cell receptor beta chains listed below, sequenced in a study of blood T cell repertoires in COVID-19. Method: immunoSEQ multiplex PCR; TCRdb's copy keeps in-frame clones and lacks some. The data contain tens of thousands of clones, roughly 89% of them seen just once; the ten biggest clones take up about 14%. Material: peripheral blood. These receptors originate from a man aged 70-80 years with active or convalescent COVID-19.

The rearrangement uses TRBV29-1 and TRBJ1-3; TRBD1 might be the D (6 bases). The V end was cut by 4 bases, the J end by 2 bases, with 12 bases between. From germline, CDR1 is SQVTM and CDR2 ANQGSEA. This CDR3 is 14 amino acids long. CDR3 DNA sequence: TGCAGCGTTGGGTCAGGGGCTCCTGGAAACACCATATATTTT. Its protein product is CSVGSGAPGNTIYF.

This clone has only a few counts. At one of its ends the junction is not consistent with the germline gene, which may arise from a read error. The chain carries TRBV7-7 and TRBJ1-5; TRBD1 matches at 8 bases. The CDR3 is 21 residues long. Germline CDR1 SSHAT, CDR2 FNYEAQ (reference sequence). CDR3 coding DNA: TGTGCTAGCAGCTTAGTCTATGGACAGGGTGAGATTAAGAGGTTAGGTCAGCCCCAGCATTTT. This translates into CASSLVYGQGEIKRLGQPQHF.

DNA for the CDR3: TGTGCCAGCAGTATCGACAGGGCTAGCGGGGAGCTGTTTTTT. This sequence encodes CASSIDRASGELFF. The rearrangement joins TRBV6-4 to TRBJ2-2, with TRBD1 matching 7 bases. The CDR3 is 14 residues long. Germline CDR1 MRHNA, CDR2 SNTAGT. Trimming cost V 5 bases and J 7 bases; bases outside gene matches: 7.

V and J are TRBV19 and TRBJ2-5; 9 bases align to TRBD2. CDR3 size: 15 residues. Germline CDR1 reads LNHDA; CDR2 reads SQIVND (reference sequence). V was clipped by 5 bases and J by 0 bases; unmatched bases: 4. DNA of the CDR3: TGTGCCAGTAGTTCTCTAGCGGGGAACCAAGAGACCCAGTACTTC. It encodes CASSSLAGNQETQYF.

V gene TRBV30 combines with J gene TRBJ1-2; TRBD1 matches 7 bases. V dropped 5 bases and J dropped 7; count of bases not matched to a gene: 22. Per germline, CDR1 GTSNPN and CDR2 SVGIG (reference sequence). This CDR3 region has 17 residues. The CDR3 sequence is CAWLGGFTTGYLLGYTF. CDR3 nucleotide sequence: TGTGCCTGGTTGGGGGGATTTACGACAGGGTACCTGCTTGGCTACACCTTC. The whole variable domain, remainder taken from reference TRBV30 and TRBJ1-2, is SQTIHQWPATLVQPVGSPLSLECTVEGTSNPNLYWYRQAAGRGLQLLFYSVGIGQISSEVPQNLSASRPQDRQFILSSKKLLLSDSGFYLCAWLGGFTTGYLLGYTFGSGTRLTVV.

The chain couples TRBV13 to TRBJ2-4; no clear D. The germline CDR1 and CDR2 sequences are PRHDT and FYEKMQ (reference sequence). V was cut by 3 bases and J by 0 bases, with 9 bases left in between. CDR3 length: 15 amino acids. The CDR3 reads CASSLRLGAKNIQYF. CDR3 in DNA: TGTGCCAGCAGCTTGAGGCTTGGAGCCAAAAACATTCAGTACTTC.

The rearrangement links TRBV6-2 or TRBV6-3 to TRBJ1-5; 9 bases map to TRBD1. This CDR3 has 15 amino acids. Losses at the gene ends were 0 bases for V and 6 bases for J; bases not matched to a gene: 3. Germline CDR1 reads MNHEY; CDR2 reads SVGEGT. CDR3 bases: TGTGCCAGCAGTTACTCGGGGACAGGGCTTCAGCCCCAGCATTTT. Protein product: CASSYSGTGLQPQHF.

The CDR3 region is CASSAGTSVSTDTQYF. The CDR3 DNA follows: TGTGCCAGCAGTGCAGGGACTAGCGTGAGCACAGATACGCAGTATTTT. This chain joins TRBV6-1 and TRBJ2-3; 10 bases map to TRBD2. The CDR3 has 16 amino acids. CDR1 MNHNS and CDR2 SASEGT come from the germline V gene. Trimming took 4 bases from V and 0 from J; bases not matched to a gene: 4.

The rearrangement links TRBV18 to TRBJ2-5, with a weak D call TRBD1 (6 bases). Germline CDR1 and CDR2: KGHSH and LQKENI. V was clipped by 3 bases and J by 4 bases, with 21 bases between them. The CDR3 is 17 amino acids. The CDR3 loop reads CASSPYQRRQAAETQYF. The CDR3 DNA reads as TGTGCCAGCTCACCCTACCAAAGGCGACAGGCGGCAGAGACCCAGTACTTC.

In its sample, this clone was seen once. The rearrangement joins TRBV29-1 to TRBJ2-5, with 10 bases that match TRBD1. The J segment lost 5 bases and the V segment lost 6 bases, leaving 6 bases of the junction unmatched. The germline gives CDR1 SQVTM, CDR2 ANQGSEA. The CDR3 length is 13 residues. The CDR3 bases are TGCAGCGTCCCGGGACAGGGGCGGGAGACCCAGTACTTC. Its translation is CSVPGQGRETQYF.

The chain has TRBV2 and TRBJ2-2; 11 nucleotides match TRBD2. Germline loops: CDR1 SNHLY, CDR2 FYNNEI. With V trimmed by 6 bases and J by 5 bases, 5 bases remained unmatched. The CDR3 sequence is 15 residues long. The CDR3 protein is CASRGTSGPTGELFF. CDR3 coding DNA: TGTGCCAGCAGGGGGACTAGCGGTCCTACCGGGGAGCTGTTTTTT.

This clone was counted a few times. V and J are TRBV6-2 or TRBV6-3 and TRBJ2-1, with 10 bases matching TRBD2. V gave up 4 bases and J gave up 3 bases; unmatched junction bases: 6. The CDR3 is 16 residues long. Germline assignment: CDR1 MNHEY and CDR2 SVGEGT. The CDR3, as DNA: TGTGCCAGCAGTTCGGGACTAGCGAACGTCTACAATGAGCAGTTCTTC. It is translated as CASSSGLANVYNEQFF.

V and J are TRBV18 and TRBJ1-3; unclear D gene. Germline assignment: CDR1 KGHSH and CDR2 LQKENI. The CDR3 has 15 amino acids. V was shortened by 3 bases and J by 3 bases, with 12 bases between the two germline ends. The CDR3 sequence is CASSPRETYGNTIYF. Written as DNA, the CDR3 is TGTGCCAGCTCACCCCGGGAGACCTATGGAAACACCATATATTTT.

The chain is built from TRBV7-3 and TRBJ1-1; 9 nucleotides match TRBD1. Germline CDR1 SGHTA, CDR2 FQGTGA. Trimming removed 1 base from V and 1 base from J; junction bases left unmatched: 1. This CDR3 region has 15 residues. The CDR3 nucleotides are TGTGCCAGCAGCTTAAGGGGACAGGGGAACACTGAAGCTTTCTTT. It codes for CASSLRGQGNTEAFF.

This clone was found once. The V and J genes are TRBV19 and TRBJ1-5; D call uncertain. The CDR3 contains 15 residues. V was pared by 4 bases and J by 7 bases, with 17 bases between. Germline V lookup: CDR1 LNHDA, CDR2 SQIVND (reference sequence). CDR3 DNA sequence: TGTGCCAGTAGTACCCAGTTGGCCGGGTCCCAGCCCCAGCATTTT. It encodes CASSTQLAGSQPQHF.

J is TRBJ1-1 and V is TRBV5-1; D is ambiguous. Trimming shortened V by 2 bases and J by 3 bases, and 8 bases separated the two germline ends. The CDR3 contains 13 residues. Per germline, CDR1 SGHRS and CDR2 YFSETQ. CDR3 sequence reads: CASSLTRDTEAFF. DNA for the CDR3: TGCGCCAGCAGCTTAACCCGGGACACTGAAGCTTTCTTT.